Reported below is one TCR beta chain. The germline gene is not matched at one end of the junction; a read error may be the cause. Regions amplified from RNA transcripts were the TCR beta CDR3 regions. Primed by the HTBI set, a first-round RT-PCR was run on the TCR CDR3. TCRdb re-analysed the multiplex PCR reads in MiXCR, keeping a single row per CDR3 protein. The data contain about half a million distinct CDR3 sequences, about 16% of them seen just once; the ten biggest clones take up around 32%. This sample was taken from a study of T cells in Graves' hyperthyroidism and ophthalmopathy. The CDR3 is 15 amino acids. Germline CDR1 LNHNV, CDR2 YYDKDF (reference sequence). Ophthalmopathy patients had Clinical Activity Score at least 3, NOSPECS grade at least 4, duration under 3 months.

The receptor was isolated from a woman aged 25 to 45 with Graves' ophthalmopathy. The chain is built from TRBV15 and TRBJ1-2, with 7 nucleotides matching TRBD1. What was sequenced was blood. CDR3 region: CVTSRDWATGYGYTF. The CDR3 nucleotides read TGTGTCACCAGCAGAGATTGGGCGACAGGGTATGGCTACACCTTC.